This TCR beta chain emerged from a study of siplizumab effects on memory and regulatory T cells. TCRdb's copy holds only in-frame clones and misses some; the assay was immunoSEQ multiplex PCR. Found here are about 100,000 clones, around 92% of them singletons; the top ten hold over 0.12%. There are 15 residues in the CDR3. V lost 1 base and J lost 3, with 10 bases in between. CDR1 and CDR2 (germline): LNHNV, YYDKDF (reference sequence). This clone was counted once. This chain connects TRBV15 to TRBJ1-3; weak D call: TRBD1 (5 bases). Specimen: CD4+ T cells sorted from blood. The TCR comes from a human donor in good health. The CDR3 DNA reads as TGTGCCACCAGCAGAGGGGGCGACGGTGGAAACACCATATATTTT. It encodes CATSRGGDGGNTIYF. The full variable domain, completed using reference TRBV15 and TRBJ1-3, is DAMVIQNPRYQVTQFGKPVTLSCSQTLNHNVMYWYQQKSSQAPKLLFHYYDKDFNNEADTPDNFQSRRPNTSFCFLDIRSPGLGDTAMYLCATSRGGDGGNTIYFGEGSWLTVV.